These T cell receptor beta chains were read from a single sample in a study of blood T cells in healthy people across ages. TCRdb analysed the 5' RACE reads with MiXCR anew, one entry per CDR3 protein. The repertoire has more than 650,000 distinct CDR3 sequences, 20% to 30% of them found once; the top ten carry 3%. These same data were also listed under a study on T cells of mothers and their children.

The sequencing sample was made of blood. Receptors originate from a boy aged 5-17 years in good health. The CDR3 runs from the conserved cysteine through the conserved F or W. The order of the fields is CDR3 length, D gene, clone size, J gene, V gene, CDR3 DNA, CDR3 protein. A D gene is named only where the DNA matches it firmly. Size is omitted from some rows. Given values are once, few, many or a class for expanded clones.

>13|-|-|TRBJ1-1|TRBV12-3/TRBV12-4
TGTGCCAGCAGCCACGGACGGCTAAGGGGAGCTTTCTTT
CASSHGRLRGAFF
>17|TRBD1|-|TRBJ2-3|TRBV28
TGTGCCAGCAGTTCTCTTCTTGGACAGGGATTCACAGATACGCAGTATTTT
CASSSLLGQGFTDTQYF
>12|-|-|TRBJ2-5|TRBV6-5
TGTGCCACCCAGGACAGAAAAGAGACCCAGTACTTC
CATQDRKETQYF
>17|-|-|TRBJ2-2|TRBV7-3
TGTGCCAGCAGCTTAAGGCCCTTGGGACTTTCAACCGGGGAGCTGTTTTTT
CASSLRPLGLSTGELFF
>16|-|-|TRBJ2-2|TRBV24-1
TGTGCCACCAGTGATTTAGGCAGCTCGAACACCGGGGAGCTGTTTTTT
CATSDLGSSNTGELFF
>16|-|-|TRBJ2-5|TRBV27
TGTGCCAGCAGTTTAGGGGCAGGTTCTTACCAAGAGACCCAGTACTTC
CASSLGAGSYQETQYF
>16|TRBD2|few|TRBJ2-3|TRBV6-6
TGTGCCAGCAGTCACCCGGGACTAGATGAATCAGATACGCAGTATTTT
CASSHPGLDESDTQYF
>16|-|few|TRBJ1-2|TRBV9
TGTGCCAGCAGCGTAGGGCCGGGGGAAACCTACTATGGCTACACCTTC
CASSVGPGETYYGYTF
>13|-|-|TRBJ2-7|TRBV5-1
TGCGCCAGCAGCTTGAACAGGGCCCACGAGCAGTACTTC
CASSLNRAHEQYF
>14|-|-|TRBJ1-4|TRBV6-1
TGTGCCAGCAGTGAACAGGGCTTAAATGAAAAACTGTTTTTT
CASSEQGLNEKLFF
>14|-|-|TRBJ1-1|TRBV6-1
TGTGCCAGCAGTGGGGAGTTTGTGCACACTGAAGCTTTCTTT
CASSGEFVHTEAFF
>15|TRBD2|-|TRBJ2-5|TRBV3-1
TGTGCCAGCAGCCAGCCGGGACTAGCGACGAAGACCCAGTACTTC
CASSQPGLATKTQYF
>16|-|few|TRBJ2-6|TRBV5-1
TGCGCCAGCAGCTTTGCAGGGGGGGCTGGGGCCAACGTCCTGACTTTC
CASSFAGGAGANVLTF
>15|-|few|TRBJ2-5|TRBV6-5
TGTGCCAGCAGTTACTCTGCGGGGTCCCAAGAGACCCAGTACTTC
CASSYSAGSQETQYF
>15|-|-|TRBJ1-5|TRBV7-2
TGTGCCAGCAGCTTGGAAAGGGTTAGCAATCAGCCCCAGCATTTT
CASSLERVSNQPQHF
>15|-|few|TRBJ1-6|TRBV4-3
TGCGCCAGCAGCCAAGAGCCAGGGTGGAATTCACCCCTCCACTTT
CASSQEPGWNSPLHF
>14|TRBD1|-|TRBJ1-1|TRBV12-5
TGTGCTAGTGGTCTCACAGGGGGTGGCACTGAAGCTTTCTTT
CASGLTGGGTEAFF